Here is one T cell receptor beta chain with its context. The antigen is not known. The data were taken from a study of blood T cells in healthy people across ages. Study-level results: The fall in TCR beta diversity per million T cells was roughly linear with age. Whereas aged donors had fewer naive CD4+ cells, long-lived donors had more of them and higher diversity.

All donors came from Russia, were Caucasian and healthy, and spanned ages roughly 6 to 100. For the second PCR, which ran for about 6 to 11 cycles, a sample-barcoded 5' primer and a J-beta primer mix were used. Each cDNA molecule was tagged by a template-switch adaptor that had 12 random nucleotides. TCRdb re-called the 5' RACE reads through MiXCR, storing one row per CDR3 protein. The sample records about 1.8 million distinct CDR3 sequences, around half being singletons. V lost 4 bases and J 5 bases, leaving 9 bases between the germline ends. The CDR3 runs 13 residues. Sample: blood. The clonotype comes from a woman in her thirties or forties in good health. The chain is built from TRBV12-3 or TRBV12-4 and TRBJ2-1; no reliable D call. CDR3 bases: TGTGCCAGCAGTTGGACGGCGGACAATGAGCAGTTCTTC. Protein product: CASSWTADNEQFF.